The 7 T cell receptor beta chains reported below all come from one sample, sequenced in a study of cytomegalovirus exposure and HLA in healthy donors. In the PCR, 60 Vbeta and 13 Jbeta primers were used. The assay was immunoSEQ multiplex PCR, and TCRdb's table has in-frame clones only and misses some. Of 150,000 to 200,000 clones listed, about 9% were seen once; the top ten hold approximately 1.4%. Sequenced material: PBMCs. The receptors here all came from a young woman in good health and CMV-seropositive.

V and J are TRBV6-4 and TRBJ1-1, with D maybe TRBD1 (5 bases). Germline V lookup: CDR1 MRHNA, CDR2 SNTAGT. The CDR3 has 13 residues. Trimming took 5 bases from V and 4 from J, leaving 11 bases between them. The CDR3 DNA reads as TGTGCCAGCAGTATTCAGGGTGGCACTGAAGCTTTCTTT. It translates to CASSIQGGTEAFF.

This clone has more than one count but fewer than ten. The chain employs TRBV15 and TRBJ2-7; possibly TRBD2 for D (5 bases). The CDR3 totals 17 residues. Trimming cost V 5 bases and J 2 bases, with 22 bases left between them. The germline gives CDR1 LNHNV, CDR2 YYDKDF (reference sequence). The chain's CDR3 is CATSPNPDPDGTYEQYF. CDR3 sequence (DNA): TGTGCCACCAGCCCCAACCCCGATCCAGACGGGACCTACGAGCAGTACTTC.

Written as DNA, the CDR3 is TGTGCCAGCAGTGGGGGGGGAACCAATCAGCCCCAGCATTTT. It codes for CASSGGGTNQPQHF. The chain has TRBV2 and TRBJ1-5, with a tentative D call TRBD1 (5 bases). CDR3 length: 14 residues. Germline V CDR1 and CDR2: SNHLY, FYNNEI. V was shortened by 4 bases and J by 3 bases, with 10 bases between the two germline ends.

This clone showed up just a few times. The chain combines TRBV29-1 with TRBJ2-3; 7 nucleotides match TRBD2. The V gene's germline CDR1 is SQVTM and CDR2 ANQGSEA. V gave up 2 bases and J gave up 4 bases; unmatched junction bases: 15. The CDR3 extends over 17 amino acids. The CDR3 loop is CSVETLGSGALPDTQYF. The DNA for the CDR3 is TGCAGCGTTGAAACCCTAGGGAGCGGGGCCCTCCCAGATACGCAGTATTTT.

This clone was seen a handful of times. The CDR3 DNA reads TGCGCCAGCAGCTCGACAGTGAGCACTGAAGCTTTCTTT. This codes for CASSSTVSTEAFF. This rearrangement joins TRBV5-1 to TRBJ1-1, with D possibly TRBD1 on 5 matching bases. The CDR3 is 13 amino acids. Germline CDR1 reads SGHRS; CDR2 reads YFSETQ. Trimming left V 3 bases short and J 4 bases short, with 10 bases between.

This rearrangement joins TRBV30 to TRBJ2-7; 8 bases map to TRBD2. Trimming removed 2 bases from V and 2 bases from J; junction bases left unmatched: 5. In germline, CDR1 is GTSNPN, CDR2 SVGIG (reference sequence). The CDR3 contains 14 residues. CDR3 sequence: CAWSTGGNAYEQYF. In DNA, the CDR3 is TGTGCCTGGAGTACGGGGGGGAACGCCTACGAGCAGTACTTC. The variable domain in full, with the rest retrieved from reference TRBV30 and TRBJ2-7, is SQTIHQWPATLVQPVGSPLSLECTVEGTSNPNLYWYRQAAGRGLQLLFYSVGIGQISSEVPQNLSASRPQDRQFILSSKKLLLSDSGFYLCAWSTGGNAYEQYFGPGTRLTVT.

This clone was counted only a few times. The chain carries TRBV4-1 and TRBJ2-1, with 7 bases lining up with TRBD1. Trimming removed 5 bases from V and 6 bases from J; junction bases left unmatched: 10. The germline CDR1 and CDR2 sequences are MGHRA and YSYEKL. The CDR3 sequence is 15 residues long. CDR3 sequence: CASSGPGQRPNEQFF. The CDR3 DNA reads as TGCGCCAGCAGCGGTCCGGGACAGAGACCCAATGAGCAGTTCTTC.